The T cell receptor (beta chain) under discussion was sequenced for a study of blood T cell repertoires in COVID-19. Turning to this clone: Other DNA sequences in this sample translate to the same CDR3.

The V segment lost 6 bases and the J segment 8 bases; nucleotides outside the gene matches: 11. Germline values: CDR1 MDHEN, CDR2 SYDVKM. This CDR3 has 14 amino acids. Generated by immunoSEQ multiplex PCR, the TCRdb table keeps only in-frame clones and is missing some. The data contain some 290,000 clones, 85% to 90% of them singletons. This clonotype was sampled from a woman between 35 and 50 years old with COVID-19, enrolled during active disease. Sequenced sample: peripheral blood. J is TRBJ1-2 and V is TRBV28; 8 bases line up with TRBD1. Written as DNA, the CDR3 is TGTGCCAGCAGACTTCCCGGGACAGGTGGCGGCTACACCTTC. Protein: CASRLPGTGGGYTF.